This T cell receptor beta chain comes out of a study of blood T cells in healthy people across ages. The study, taken as a whole, reports: Both higher diversity and more naive CD4+ cells marked long-lived donors when set against aged donors. A strong correlation was seen between TCR beta diversity and naive T cell percentage.

CDR1 and CDR2 (germline): SGDLS, YYNGEE. V lost 3 bases, J lost 6 bases, and 7 bases stayed unmatched. There are 16 residues in the CDR3. Every sample gave at least 5.5 micrograms of total RNA when it was extracted. Of note for this clonotype: Its antigen is currently unknown.

A J-beta primer mix and a sample-barcoded 5' primer were used in a second PCR of about 6 to 12 cycles. From the 5' RACE reads, TCRdb called clonotypes with MiXCR, one entry per CDR3 protein. The table has about 1.8 million distinct CDR3 sequences, roughly 52% seen once. The sequence came from a woman in her forties in good health. The sequenced sample consisted of blood. V and J are TRBV9 and TRBJ1-6, with 9 bases matching TRBD1. CDR3 residues: CASSGTGGAGNSPLHF. CDR3 DNA: TGTGCCAGCAGCGGCACAGGGGGCGCGGGTAATTCACCCCTCCACTTT.